This record concerns one T cell receptor beta chain sequence. Its cognate antigen is unknown. The length of the CDR3 is 13 residues. Trimming took 4 bases from V and 7 from J, leaving 14 bases between them. Germline CDR1 SGHNT, CDR2 YYREEE (reference sequence). The sample is drawn from a study of T cells in localized non-small cell lung cancer. Sequencing used immunoSEQ multiplex PCR; TCRdb keeps in-frame clones, though not all of them. The repertoire has more than 25,000 clones, approximately 90% of them found once; the top ten carry under 15%. Findings and limits, study-wide: Longer overall survival accompanied higher blood T cell density. Adjacent lung held a median 57 of the top 100 tumor clones.

Sequencing used peripheral blood, obtained before any cancer treatment. The receptor's source is a female donor of 60 years or more with stage III squamous cell lung carcinoma. The V and J genes are TRBV5-4 and TRBJ2-5; D may be TRBD1 or TRBD2 (5 bases each). The CDR3 region is CASSRDGQGTQYF. CDR3 nucleotide sequence: TGTGCCAGCAGCCGGGACGGCCAGGGGACCCAGTACTTC.